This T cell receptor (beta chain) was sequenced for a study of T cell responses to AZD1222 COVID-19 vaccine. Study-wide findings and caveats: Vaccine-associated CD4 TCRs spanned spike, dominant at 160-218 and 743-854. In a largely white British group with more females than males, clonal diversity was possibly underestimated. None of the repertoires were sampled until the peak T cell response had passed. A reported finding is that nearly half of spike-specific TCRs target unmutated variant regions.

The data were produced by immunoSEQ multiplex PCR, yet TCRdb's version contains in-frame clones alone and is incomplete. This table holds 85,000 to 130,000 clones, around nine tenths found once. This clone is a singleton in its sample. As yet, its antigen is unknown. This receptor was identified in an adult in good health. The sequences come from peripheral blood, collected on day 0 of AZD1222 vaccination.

The CDR3, as DNA: TGTGCCAGCAGCTTGGGGCAAATAAATCAGCCCCAGCATTTT. Translating it yields CASSLGQINQPQHF. The chain employs TRBV5-6 and TRBJ1-5, with D unclear. Germline V lookup: CDR1 SGHDT, CDR2 YYEEEE. V lost 0 bases, J lost 4 bases, and 8 bases lay in between. This CDR3 spans 14 amino acids.